The 23 T cell receptor beta chains below come from one sample, sequenced in a study of blood T cell repertoires in COVID-19. Profiling relied on immunoSEQ multiplex PCR, and the TCRdb table lists in-frame clones only, not all of them. The data contain 200,000 to 300,000 clones, approximately 86% of them singletons. Sequenced sample: peripheral blood. All receptors come from a man in his forties who had recovered from COVID-19.

The rearrangement joins TRBV7-2 to TRBJ2-1, with a tentative D call TRBD1 (5 bases). Germline-derived CDR1 and CDR2 are SGHTA and FQGNSA. Trimming took off 1 base at V and 2 bases at J, with 12 bases between the two ends. This CDR3 is built from 16 residues. The CDR3: CASSLGNRIPYNEQFF. In nucleotides, the CDR3 is TGTGCCAGCAGCTTAGGGAACAGGATACCCTACAATGAGCAGTTCTTC.

The gene calls are TRBV6-5 and TRBJ1-5, with D tentatively TRBD1 (6 bases). The V end lost 3 bases, the J end lost 3 bases, and 12 bases lay between the germline ends. CDR3 length: 15 residues. Germline CDR1 and CDR2: MNHEY and SVGAGI. CDR3 protein: CASSYSGTTNQPQHF. CDR3 nucleotides: TGTGCCAGCAGTTATAGCGGGACAACCAATCAGCCCCAGCATTTT.

This chain joins TRBV27 and TRBJ2-7, with TRBD1 identical over 10 bases. This CDR3 region has 15 residues. The germline V gene has CDR1 MNHEY and CDR2 SMNVEV (reference sequence). With 6 bases clipped from V and 3 bases from J, the junction kept 8 bases outside the gene matches. The CDR3 nucleotides are TGTGCCAGCAGCCGCGGACAGGGGGGGCACTACGAGCAGTACTTC. It yields the protein CASSRGQGGHYEQYF.

The chain joins TRBV11-3 to TRBJ1-3, with 9 bases fitting TRBD1. CDR3 size: 15 residues. Trimming cost V 5 bases and J 0 bases; bases outside gene matches: 2. Germline V CDR1 and CDR2: SGHNT, YENEEA. CDR3 region: CASSKTGGSGNTIYF. The CDR3 bases are TGTGCCAGCAGCAAGACAGGGGGCTCTGGAAACACCATATATTTT.

The J gene is TRBJ1-2, the V gene TRBV6-6; 11 nucleotides align to TRBD1. CDR3 length equals 15 residues. The junction had 7 bases not matched to a gene; V was cut back by 4 bases and J by 6 bases. The germline gives CDR1 MNHNY, CDR2 SVGAGI (reference sequence). CDR3 in amino acids: CASSSTDRGQNGYTF. CDR3 nucleotide sequence: TGTGCCAGCAGTTCCACGGACAGGGGGCAGAATGGCTACACCTTC.

The chain carries TRBV12-5 and TRBJ2-5, with 11 bases identical to TRBD1. This CDR3 has 15 amino acids. Trimming removed 5 bases from V and 3 bases from J; junction bases left unmatched: 5. The germline gives CDR1 LGHNT, CDR2 FRNRAP. CDR3 sequence: CASGRGDRGEETQYF. The CDR3 nucleotides are TGTGCTAGTGGTAGAGGGGACAGGGGGGAAGAGACCCAGTACTTC.

V gene TRBV6-6 combines with J gene TRBJ1-1; 10 nucleotides agree with TRBD1. CDR1 is MNHNY and CDR2 is SVGAGI in the germline V gene (reference sequence). Trimming removed 2 bases from V and 3 bases from J; junction bases left unmatched: 3. The length of the CDR3 is 15 residues. CDR3 nucleotide sequence: TGTGCCAGCAGTTACCGGGACAGGGGACACACTGAAGCTTTCTTT. This sequence encodes CASSYRDRGHTEAFF.

CDR3 sequence: CASMGGYGYTF. The CDR3 DNA reads as TGTGCCAGCATGGGGGGCTATGGCTACACCTTC. The chain is built from TRBV6-5 and TRBJ1-2; a weak D match, TRBD1 (5 bases). CDR3 size: 11 residues. The germline V and J ends were trimmed by 7 bases and 4 bases, with 7 bases remaining between them. Germline CDR1 MNHEY, CDR2 SVGAGI.

In this sample, this clone turned up once. V usage is TRBV12-3 or TRBV12-4 and J usage is TRBJ2-7; 9 nucleotides match TRBD1. This CDR3 contains 13 residues. V gave up 3 bases and J gave up 12 bases; unmatched junction bases: 9. The CDR3 sequence: CASSLGTRDRAYF. In nucleotides, the CDR3 is TGTGCCAGCAGTTTGGGGACGCGGGACAGGGCGTACTTC.

The chain uses TRBV29-1 and TRBJ2-1; the D gene is possibly TRBD1 (6 bases). From germline, CDR1 is SQVTM and CDR2 ANQGSEA. The CDR3 loop spans 13 amino acids. Trimming took off 7 bases at V and 7 bases at J, with 17 bases between the two ends. This chain's CDR3 is CSASRGNWNEQFF. The CDR3 DNA reads TGCAGCGCTTCCAGGGGTAACTGGAATGAGCAGTTCTTC.

This clone came up once. This chain links TRBV11-3 with TRBJ2-2; TRBD2 might be the D (7 bases). Trimming left V 5 bases short and J 0 bases short, with 10 bases between. The CDR3 contains 15 residues. CDR1 is SGHNT, CDR2 YENEEA, per germline. DNA of the CDR3: TGTGCCAGCAGCCCCGGGGGGCCGAACACCGGGGAGCTGTTTTTT. It codes for CASSPGGPNTGELFF.

The chain is built from TRBV5-1 and TRBJ2-1, with TRBD2 matching 15 bases. After removal of 4 bases from V and 2 bases from J, the junction contained 4 bases not matched to a gene. Germline values: CDR1 SGHRS, CDR2 YFSETQ. The CDR3 contains 17 residues. The CDR3 protein is CASSRGLAGGTYNEQFF. CDR3 nucleotides: TGCGCCAGCAGCCGGGGACTAGCGGGGGGAACCTACAATGAGCAGTTCTTC.

V is TRBV18 and J is TRBJ1-4; D perhaps matches TRBD1 (6 bases). V was trimmed by 1 base and J by 14 bases, leaving 11 bases between them. The CDR3 extends over 12 amino acids. Per the germline V gene, CDR1 is KGHSH and CDR2 is LQKENI. The CDR3 is CASSPRGLRLFF. CDR3 bases: TGTGCCAGCTCACCACGGGGGCTTCGGCTGTTTTTT.

The CDR3 DNA sequence: TGTGCCAGTAATCTCCCGGGCGAGGGCTCGAATGAGCAGTTCTTC. Amino acid sequence: CASNLPGEGSNEQFF. This rearrangement joins TRBV9 to TRBJ2-1; D might be TRBD2 (5 bases). Germline CDR1 is SGDLS and CDR2 is YYNGEE. The CDR3 loop spans 15 amino acids. Trimming stripped 8 bases from V and 7 bases from J, with 22 bases between. Full variable domain (rest looked up from reference TRBV9 and TRBJ2-1): DSGVTQTPKHLITATGQRVTLRCSPRSGDLSVYWYQQSLDQGLQFLIQYYNGEERAKGNILERFSAQQFPDLHSELNLSSLELGDSALYFCASNLPGEGSNEQFFGPGTRLTVL.

The V call is TRBV7-2, the J call TRBJ2-7, with TRBD1 matching over 9 bases. With 8 bases clipped from V and 2 bases from J, the junction kept 4 bases outside the gene matches. CDR3 size: 13 residues. Per the germline V gene, CDR1 is SGHTA and CDR2 is FQGNSA. CDR3 loop: CASGHRGPYEQYF. CDR3 sequence (DNA): TGTGCCAGCGGCCACAGGGGGCCCTACGAGCAGTACTTC.

The chain carries TRBV7-8 and TRBJ2-1; 8 bases fit TRBD1. V shed 5 bases, J shed 7 bases, and the junction held 10 bases outside the gene matches. There are 15 residues in the CDR3. From germline, CDR1 is SGHVS and CDR2 FQNEAQ. DNA for the CDR3: TGTGCCAGCAGCCCAAAAGGACAGGGTTTGAATGAGCAGTTCTTC. Protein sequence: CASSPKGQGLNEQFF.

The V call is TRBV4-3, the J call TRBJ1-4, with a possible D match to TRBD1 (6 bases). Germline V gives CDR1 LGHNA, CDR2 YSLEER. The CDR3 spans 15 residues. Trimming left V 3 bases short and J 4 bases short, with 12 bases between. CDR3 sequence: CASSHTRGINEKLFF. DNA of the CDR3: TGCGCCAGCAGCCACACGAGGGGGATTAATGAAAAACTGTTTTTT.

The chain links TRBV11-3 to TRBJ1-1; D is uncertain. Germline V gene lookup returns CDR1 SGHNT and CDR2 YENEEA. This CDR3 is 12 amino acids long. The ends were cut back, 5 bases at V and 8 bases at J, with 12 bases in the middle. CDR3 residues: CASSRGPSEAFF. As DNA, the CDR3 is TGTGCCAGCAGCCGAGGTCCGTCAGAAGCTTTCTTT.

The V call is TRBV27, the J call TRBJ2-5; D unclear. Germline V gene sequence: CDR1 MNHEY, CDR2 SMNVEV (reference sequence). The CDR3 consists of 12 residues. V was pared by 5 bases and J by 5 bases, with 9 bases between. The chain's CDR3 is CASSNPAETQYF. As DNA, the CDR3 is TGTGCCAGCAGTAACCCAGCGGAGACCCAGTACTTC.

This clone was detected only once. The chain employs TRBV3-1 (or the pseudogene TRBV3-2) and TRBJ2-3; a possible D gene is TRBD1 (6 bases). Germline-derived CDR1 and CDR2 are LGHDT and YNNKEL (reference sequence). CDR3 length equals 15 residues. The V end lost 2 bases, the J end lost 2 bases, and 11 bases lay between the germline ends. As DNA, the CDR3 is TGTGCCAGCAGCCAAACAGGGATTAACACAGATACGCAGTATTTT. Its protein product is CASSQTGINTDTQYF.

The chain employs TRBV19 and TRBJ1-2; a weak D match, TRBD1 (6 bases). In germline, CDR1 is LNHDA, CDR2 SQIVND (reference sequence). The CDR3 is 14 amino acids. The V and J ends lost 5 bases and 8 bases respectively, with 18 bases between them. CDR3 protein: CASSSQSGHLGYTF. The CDR3 DNA follows: TGTGCCAGTAGTTCTCAATCGGGACATCTGGGCTACACCTTC.

The sample holds a few counts of this clone. CDR3 in DNA: TGTGCCAGTAGCTTGATACAGGGAACCCGCCCGGCTAACTATGGCTACACCTTC. This sequence encodes CASSLIQGTRPANYGYTF. The rearrangement links TRBV19 to TRBJ1-2; D possibly corresponds to TRBD1 (6 bases). Trimming took 6 bases from V and 0 from J, leaving 23 bases between them. Germline assignment: CDR1 LNHDA and CDR2 SQIVND (reference sequence). The CDR3 is made up of 18 amino acids.

This clone was picked up a small number of times. The chain has TRBV6-5 and TRBJ2-2; D uncertain. This CDR3 is 15 amino acids long. Looked up from germline, CDR1 is MNHEY and CDR2 is SVGAGI. Trimming removed 2 bases at V and 2 bases at J, with 9 bases between. The CDR3: CASSYGLINTGELFF. CDR3 nucleotide sequence: TGTGCCAGCAGTTACGGGCTAATTAACACCGGGGAGCTGTTTTTT.